This paragraph reports one TCR beta chain. As yet, its antigen is unknown. Germline assignment: CDR1 DFQATT and CDR2 SNEGSKA (reference sequence). Trimming took 5 bases from V and 9 from J, leaving 13 bases between them. The CDR3 is made up of 11 amino acids. The data belong to a study of beta chain features in type 1 diabetes. Overall study findings and caveats: PCR might show a preference for shorter templates, equally across patients and controls.

The isolated RNA, all of it, was reverse transcribed, so expressed TCRB transcripts were what got sequenced. The data were produced by immunoSEQ multiplex PCR, yet TCRdb's version contains in-frame clones alone and is incomplete. Among hundreds of thousands of clones listed, about 14% were seen once. This TCR derives from a man younger than 45 in good health. Sequenced: central memory CD4+ T cells from blood. The V call is TRBV20-1, the J call TRBJ1-1, with D uncertain. CDR3 DNA: TGCAGTGCTCGAACAGCCGCCCAAGCTTTCTTT. It is translated as CSARTAAQAFF.